Each of the 21 T cell receptor beta chains below was sequenced from the same sample in a study of blood T cell repertoires in COVID-19. Produced via immunoSEQ multiplex PCR; TCRdb's table is partial and in-frame only. The sample carries about 240,000 clones, 82% recorded once. The source material was peripheral blood. These receptors all stem from a woman of 80 years or more with COVID-19, enrolled during active disease.

The V call is TRBV18, the J call TRBJ2-3; 8 positions match TRBD1. The V segment lost 0 bases and the J segment 1 base; nucleotides outside the gene matches: 0. CDR3 length equals 15 residues. The germline V gene encodes CDR1 KGHSH and CDR2 LQKENI. The CDR3 coding sequence is TGTGCCAGCTCACCACCGACAGGGGGCACAGATACGCAGTATTTT. It encodes CASSPPTGGTDTQYF.

J is TRBJ2-7 and V is TRBV5-1, with TRBD2 as a possible D gene (6 bases). The CDR3 totals 15 residues. In germline, CDR1 is SGHRS, CDR2 YFSETQ. Trimming took 7 bases from V and 0 from J, leaving 17 bases between them. The CDR3 spells CASGTYGGNSYEQYF. CDR3 sequence (DNA): TGCGCCAGCGGAACTTACGGGGGAAACTCCTACGAGCAGTACTTC.

V and J are TRBV9 and TRBJ2-7, with TRBD2 matching 7 bases. The V gene's germline CDR1 is SGDLS and CDR2 YYNGEE. The trim removed 0 bases at V and 2 bases at J, leaving 5 bases unmatched. The CDR3 contains 15 residues. CDR3 protein: CASSVGGGIPYEQYF. The CDR3 region has the DNA TGTGCCAGCAGCGTAGGGGGGGGAATACCCTACGAGCAGTACTTC.

The J gene is TRBJ1-6, the V gene TRBV28, with a possible D match to TRBD1 (6 bases). V was shortened by 11 bases and J by 6 bases, with 11 bases between the two germline ends. Per the germline V gene, CDR1 is MDHEN and CDR2 is SYDVKM. This CDR3 has 12 amino acids. CDR3 sequence (DNA): TGTGCCGTACAGGGCTCTAATTCACCCCTCCACTTT. It codes for CAVQGSNSPLHF.

The chain carries TRBV2 and TRBJ2-5, with D possibly being TRBD1 (6 bases). The V end lost 10 bases, the J end lost 7 bases, and 22 bases lay between the germline ends. The CDR3 length is 14 residues. Germline loops: CDR1 SNHLY, CDR2 FYNNEI. The CDR3 DNA reads as TGTGCCATAAATAACCAGCAGGGGCTGGGGACCCAGTACTTC. This sequence encodes CAINNQQGLGTQYF.

This chain connects TRBV29-1 to TRBJ1-1, with unresolved D. This CDR3 is 12 amino acids long. V was pared by 6 bases and J by 6 bases, with 14 bases between. The germline gives CDR1 SQVTM, CDR2 ANQGSEA. CDR3 amino acids: CSVAEGTAEAFF. The CDR3 DNA sequence: TGCAGCGTCGCCGAGGGAACGGCTGAAGCTTTCTTT.

V is TRBV15 and J is TRBJ1-2; D uncertain. V was trimmed by 1 base and J by 6 bases, leaving 21 bases between them. Germline V gene data show CDR1 as LNHNV and CDR2 as YYDKDF (reference sequence). The CDR3 has 17 amino acids. The CDR3 DNA reads TGTGCCACCAGCAGAGCTCATTCGGCGGCTGAAAGGAATGGCTACACCTTC. Its protein product is CATSRAHSAAERNGYTF. Variable domain in full (rest from reference TRBV15 and TRBJ1-2): DAMVIQNPRYQVTQFGKPVTLSCSQTLNHNVMYWYQQKSSQAPKLLFHYYDKDFNNEADTPDNFQSRRPNTSFCFLDIRSPGLGDTAMYLCATSRAHSAAERNGYTFGSGTRLTVV.

This clone was recorded once. The chain couples TRBV5-1 to TRBJ1-6, with D tentatively TRBD1 (5 bases). The germline V gene has CDR1 SGHRS and CDR2 YFSETQ. This CDR3 is built from 13 residues. V lost 1 base and J lost 10, with 9 bases in between. CDR3 loop: CASSLRGDSPLHF. DNA for the CDR3: TGCGCCAGCAGCTTGAGGGGTGACTCACCCCTCCACTTT.

The genes are TRBV7-9 and TRBJ1-1, with a weak D call TRBD1 (5 bases). The V end was cut by 2 bases, the J end by 1 base, with 8 bases between. Germline V gene data show CDR1 as SEHNR and CDR2 as FQNEAQ (reference sequence). The CDR3 extends over 14 amino acids. The CDR3 reads CASSLRQGNTEAFF. CDR3 sequence (DNA): TGTGCCAGCAGCTTAAGGCAGGGGAACACTGAAGCTTTCTTT. The entire variable domain, with the rest obtained from reference TRBV7-9 and TRBJ1-1, is as follows: DTGVSQNPRHKITKRGQNVTFRCDPISEHNRLYWYRQTLGQGPEFLTYFQNEAQLEKSRLLSDRFSAERPKGSFSTLEIQRTEQGDSAMYLCASSLRQGNTEAFFGQGTRLTVV.

The CDR3 nucleotides read TGTGCCAGCAGCTTAGGTCTGACAGGGGGCCAAGAGACCCAGTACTTC. Encoded protein: CASSLGLTGGQETQYF. The chain recombines TRBV7-3 with TRBJ2-5; 9 positions match TRBD1. Per the germline V gene, CDR1 is SGHTA and CDR2 is FQGTGA. Trimming at V came to 2 bases and at J to 1 base, leaving 5 bases not matched to a gene. The CDR3 sequence is 16 residues long.

V is TRBV6-5 and J is TRBJ2-7; the D gene is possibly TRBD2 (5 bases). The CDR3 is made up of 13 amino acids. Germline V gene sequence: CDR1 MNHEY, CDR2 SVGAGI. V was pared by 7 bases and J by 3 bases, with 13 bases between. The CDR3 loop is CASTWGADYEQYF. CDR3 nucleotide sequence: TGTGCCAGCACCTGGGGAGCGGACTACGAGCAGTACTTC.

In its sample, this clone was seen a few times. The V call is TRBV10-2, the J call TRBJ1-5; no clear D gene. Germline V gives CDR1 WSHSY, CDR2 SAAADI. The CDR3 covers 14 residues. Deletions cut 3 bases from V and 3 bases from J, with 9 bases between. For the CDR3, the DNA is TGCGCCAGCAGTGATCTGTTGGCCAATCAGCCCCAGCATTTT. Its protein is CASSDLLANQPQHF.

The chain links TRBV4-1 to TRBJ1-5; D gene unclear. Germline V lookup: CDR1 MGHRA, CDR2 YSYEKL. Trimming took 1 base from V and 0 from J, leaving 7 bases between them. There are 15 residues in the CDR3. As DNA, the CDR3 is TGCGCCAGCAGCCAAGTGGGCAGTAGCAATCAGCCCCAGCATTTT. Encoded protein: CASSQVGSSNQPQHF.

This clone was counted once. The V call is TRBV7-2, the J call TRBJ1-1; TRBD1 is a possible D gene (5 bases). Germline assignment: CDR1 SGHTA and CDR2 FQGNSA. The length of the CDR3 is 15 residues. V was cut by 7 bases and J by 0 bases, with 15 bases left in between. Here the CDR3 reads CASTLVGQVNTEAFF. The CDR3 coding sequence is TGTGCCAGCACCCTAGTGGGGCAGGTGAACACTGAAGCTTTCTTT.

The chain uses TRBV28 and TRBJ1-4; D unclear. There are 15 residues in the CDR3. V dropped 4 bases and J dropped 7 bases, with 16 bases sitting between them. CDR1 MDHEN and CDR2 SYDVKM come from the germline V gene. The CDR3 sequence is CASSSLAGEGEKLFF. CDR3 in DNA: TGTGCCAGCAGTTCCCTCGCCGGGGAGGGTGAAAAACTGTTTTTT.

The chain employs TRBV6-6 and TRBJ2-7; no definite D call. The V gene lost 5 bases and the J gene lost 3 bases, with 5 bases spanning the gap. The CDR3 runs to 11 residues. Germline CDR1 and CDR2: MNHNY and SVGAGI (reference sequence). In DNA, the CDR3 is TGTGCCAGCAGTACCTACTACGAGCAGTACTTC. Protein product: CASSTYYEQYF.

This clone was recorded once. The rearrangement links TRBV6-4 to TRBJ1-2; possible D gene TRBD1, 6 bases. From germline, CDR1 is MRHNA and CDR2 SNTAGT. This CDR3 spans 14 amino acids. The ends were cut back, 2 bases at V and 7 bases at J, with 14 bases in the middle. Written as DNA, the CDR3 is TGTGCCAGCAGTGACCCTCTACGAGGGGGTGGCTACACCTTC. Protein: CASSDPLRGGGYTF.

V is TRBV7-3 and J is TRBJ2-3, with D possibly matching TRBD1 (5 bases). Germline assignment: CDR1 SGHTA and CDR2 FQGTGA. Trimming took 5 bases from V and 1 from J, leaving 7 bases between them. CDR3 size: 13 residues. The CDR3 spells CASSPQGTDTQYF. CDR3 DNA sequence: TGTGCCAGCAGCCCACAGGGCACAGATACGCAGTATTTT.

The chain employs TRBV30 and TRBJ1-6, with D tentatively TRBD1 (6 bases). The germline V gene encodes CDR1 GTSNPN and CDR2 SVGIG (reference sequence). The length of the CDR3 is 13 residues. The V gene lost 7 bases and the J gene lost 6 bases, with 13 bases spanning the gap. CDR3 protein: CAFGQFLNSPLHF. The CDR3 DNA sequence: TGTGCCTTTGGACAGTTCCTTAATTCACCCCTCCACTTT.

This rearrangement joins TRBV19 to TRBJ2-7, with 9 bases lining up with TRBD2. J gave up 1 base and V 5 bases, and 6 bases lay outside the gene matches. The CDR3 length is 15 residues. CDR1 LNHDA and CDR2 SQIVND come from the germline V gene (reference sequence). The DNA of the CDR3 is TGTGCCAGTAGTTCCGAGACTAGCGGTTCCTACGAGCAGTACTTC. Translating gives CASSSETSGSYEQYF. The complete variable domain, with remaining parts taken from reference TRBV19 and TRBJ2-7, reads DGGITQSPKYLFRKEGQNVTLSCEQNLNHDAMYWYRQDPGQGLRLIYYSQIVNDFQKGDIAEGYSVSREKKESFPLTVTSAQKNPTAFYLCASSSETSGSYEQYFGPGTRLTVT.

A few counts support this clone. The sample contains more than one DNA sequence encoding this CDR3. V is TRBV5-4 and J is TRBJ2-7; tentative D call: TRBD2 (5 bases). V lost 0 bases, J lost 2 bases, and 6 bases lay in between. The CDR3 contains 13 residues. In germline, CDR1 is SGHNT, CDR2 YYREEE (reference sequence). The CDR3 loop reads CASSLGRAYEQYF. In DNA, the CDR3 is TGTGCCAGCAGCTTGGGGCGGGCCTACGAGCAGTACTTC.